This TCR beta chain emerged from a study of cytomegalovirus exposure and HLA in healthy donors. This CDR3 region has 13 residues. Trimming cost V 6 bases and J 6 bases; bases outside gene matches: 6. Per germline, CDR1 SNHLY and CDR2 FYNNEI. PCR amplification relied on 60 Vbeta primers (plus 13 Jbeta primers). Clones were sequenced by immunoSEQ multiplex PCR, and TCRdb holds only the in-frame ones, with some missing. In the table there are 170,000 or so clones, 77% of which are singletons. The rearrangement joins TRBV2 to TRBJ2-3, with 7 bases that match TRBD1. The specimen was PBMCs. The TCR was taken from a woman younger than 45 in good health and CMV-seronegative. CDR3 coding DNA: TGTGCCAGCAGCCCGGAGACAGGGGATACGCAGTATTTT. Translation gives CASSPETGDTQYF.